The 8 T cell receptor beta chains in this list originate from one sample, sequenced in a study of cytomegalovirus exposure and HLA in healthy donors. The PCR was carried out with 60 Vbeta primers and 13 Jbeta primers. Clones were sequenced by immunoSEQ multiplex PCR, and TCRdb holds only the in-frame ones, with some missing. Here the sample spans approximately 120,000 clones, roughly 67% being singletons. The material sequenced was PBMCs. These receptors originate from a middle-aged man in good health and CMV-seronegative.

This rearrangement joins TRBV14 to TRBJ1-6; D is uncertain. Germline V CDR1 and CDR2: SGHDN, FVKESK. Trimming took 1 base from V and 10 from J, leaving 14 bases between them. There are 15 residues in the CDR3. DNA of the CDR3: TGTGCCAGCAGCCAAGGTCAAGGACTTCAATCACCCCTCCACTTT. This codes for CASSQGQGLQSPLHF.

The CDR3 nucleotides are TGTGCCAGCAGCCCAGGGTGGGACTATGGCTACACCTTC. It is translated as CASSPGWDYGYTF. The chain uses TRBV7-2 and TRBJ1-2; perhaps TRBD1 as D (5 bases). V was clipped by 5 bases and J by 3 bases, with 10 bases between them. Germline V gene data show CDR1 as SGHTA and CDR2 as FQGNSA. The CDR3 contains 13 residues.

The chain uses TRBV2 and TRBJ2-5; 7 nucleotides agree with TRBD1. CDR1 is SNHLY and CDR2 is FYNNEI in the germline V gene. The CDR3 loop spans 14 amino acids. J gave up 7 bases and V 2 bases, and 7 bases lay outside the gene matches. CDR3 DNA sequence: TGTGCCAGCAGTGAATTACAGGGGCCTGGGACCCAGTACTTC. This sequence encodes CASSELQGPGTQYF.

The V call is TRBV5-6, the J call TRBJ1-1, with D maybe TRBD1 (6 bases). Germline assignment: CDR1 SGHDT and CDR2 YYEEEE. CDR3 size: 14 residues. V dropped 2 bases and J dropped 11 bases, with 19 bases sitting between them. The CDR3 region is CASSFQGKTTGAFF. CDR3 in DNA: TGTGCCAGCAGCTTCCAGGGGAAAACTACGGGTGCTTTCTTT.

This chain connects TRBV7-9 to TRBJ2-6, with 11 bases identical to TRBD1. J gave up 4 bases and V 4 bases, and 12 bases lay outside the gene matches. The germline V gene has CDR1 SEHNR and CDR2 FQNEAQ (reference sequence). The CDR3 has 19 amino acids. CDR3 region: CASSYNTGQGAAGANVLTF. The CDR3 DNA follows: TGTGCCAGCAGCTATAATACAGGACAGGGGGCTGCGGGGGCCAACGTCCTGACTTTC. Complete variable domain (other parts from reference TRBV7-9 and TRBJ2-6): DTGVSQNPRHKITKRGQNVTFRCDPISEHNRLYWYRQTLGQGPEFLTYFQNEAQLEKSRLLSDRFSAERPKGSFSTLEIQRTEQGDSAMYLCASSYNTGQGAAGANVLTFGAGSRLTVL.

The chain uses TRBV13 and TRBJ1-6; D is possibly TRBD1 (5 bases). Germline V lookup: CDR1 PRHDT, CDR2 FYEKMQ (reference sequence). V lost 0 bases to trimming and J lost 11 bases, with 26 bases between them. This CDR3 is built from 19 residues. The DNA of the CDR3 is TGTGCCAGCAGCTTAGGGCCGAACTCGGGGGTCGCAACGACGGCACCCCTCCACTTT. This translates into CASSLGPNSGVATTAPLHF.

The chain combines TRBV7-6 with TRBJ2-3; 10 nucleotides match TRBD2. The CDR3 covers 14 residues. V was pared by 5 bases and J by 7 bases, with 6 bases of the junction left unmatched. CDR1 SGHVS and CDR2 FNYEAQ come from the germline V gene. The CDR3 loop is CASSRSGGWNTQYF. As DNA, the CDR3 is TGTGCCAGCAGCCGTAGCGGGGGGTGGAATACGCAGTATTTT.

This clone has more than one count but fewer than ten. The chain uses TRBV18 and TRBJ1-1; the D is unclear. This CDR3 region has 16 residues. Germline CDR1 reads KGHSH; CDR2 reads LQKENI. Between the trimmed V and J ends, which lost 6 bases and 5 bases, there was a span of 22 bases. CDR3 nucleotides: TGTGCCAGCTCTCCCATGAAGAGGCTTTTTGAGACTGAAGCTTTCTTT. This translates into CASSPMKRLFETEAFF.